The 25 T cell receptor beta chains below come from one sample, sequenced in a study of OX40 agonist ivuxolimab in advanced cancers. Sequenced by immunoSEQ multiplex PCR; TCRdb stores in-frame clones only, minus some. The repertoire holds fewer than 85,000 clones, with approximately 90% as singletons. Sequences were derived from CD4+ or CD8+ T cells sorted from blood, sampled in a trial of the OX40 agonist ivuxolimab. Receptor source: an adult with an advanced solid tumor such as melanoma, head and neck, liver or kidney cancer.

The CDR3 region is CASSPQGIRATYEQYF. As DNA, the CDR3 is TGTGCCAGCAGTCCACAAGGAATCCGGGCAACCTACGAGCAGTACTTC. This chain connects TRBV28 to TRBJ2-7; D gene uncertain. The CDR3 is 16 amino acids. V was shortened by 5 bases and J by 2 bases, with 19 bases between the two germline ends. Germline V CDR1 and CDR2: MDHEN, SYDVKM.

V and J are TRBV6-1 and TRBJ1-2, with D possibly matching TRBD1 (5 bases). Trimming cost V 4 bases and J 3 bases, with 6 bases left between them. The germline V gene encodes CDR1 MNHNS and CDR2 SASEGT. The CDR3 length is 12 residues. CDR3 region: CASSGGYYGYTF. The DNA of the CDR3 is TGTGCCAGCAGTGGGGGGTACTATGGCTACACCTTC.

The CDR3 coding sequence is TGTGCCAGCTCACCTACCGGGACAGGGACTAACTATGGCTACACCTTC. Translating it yields CASSPTGTGTNYGYTF. The chain is built from TRBV18 and TRBJ1-2; 9 nucleotides match TRBD1. J lost 0 bases, V lost 3 bases, and 5 bases had no gene match. The CDR3 is made up of 16 amino acids. The V gene's germline CDR1 is KGHSH and CDR2 LQKENI.

This chain links TRBV7-2 with TRBJ2-3; D not resolved. V lost 5 bases and J 5 bases, leaving 14 bases between the germline ends. The length of the CDR3 is 14 residues. Per the germline V gene, CDR1 is SGHTA and CDR2 is FQGNSA. The CDR3 loop is CASSPRPDGDTQYF. CDR3 in DNA: TGTGCCAGCAGCCCCCGGCCGGACGGAGATACGCAGTATTTT. Full variable domain (outside the CDR3, taken from reference TRBV7-2 and TRBJ2-3): GAGVSQSPSNKVTEKGKDVELRCDPISGHTALYWYRQSLGQGLEFLIYFQGNSAPDKSGLPSDRFSAERTGGSVSTLTIQRTQQEDSAVYLCASSPRPDGDTQYFGPGTRLTVL.

This sequence joins TRBV5-4 and TRBJ2-6; TRBD2 aligns across 11 bases. The CDR3 length is 18 residues. With V trimmed by 3 bases and J by 0 bases, 5 bases remained unmatched. CDR1 and CDR2 (germline): SGHNT, YYREEE (reference sequence). CDR3 protein: CASSSPTSGASGANVLTF. The CDR3 bases are TGTGCCAGCAGCTCACCGACTAGCGGGGCCTCTGGGGCCAACGTCCTGACTTTC.

The chain has TRBV29-1 and TRBJ2-3; D gene ambiguous. The CDR3 is made up of 15 amino acids. V lost 4 bases to trimming and J lost 0 bases, with 14 bases between them. The germline V gene encodes CDR1 SQVTM and CDR2 ANQGSEA. CDR3 sequence reads: CSVGGQHTSTDTQYF. The CDR3, as DNA: TGCAGCGTTGGGGGTCAACACACTAGCACAGATACGCAGTATTTT.

V gene TRBV19 combines with J gene TRBJ2-2, with 7 bases aligning to TRBD1. The J segment lost 6 bases and the V segment lost 1 base, leaving 2 bases of the junction unmatched. The germline CDR1 and CDR2 sequences are LNHDA and SQIVND (reference sequence). The CDR3 spans 14 residues. CDR3 coding DNA: TGTGCCAGTAGTATAGGTCAGGGGGCCGGGGAGCTGTTTTTT. As protein: CASSIGQGAGELFF.

This clone turned up a few times. CDR3 sequence (DNA): TGTGCCAGTAGTATCACCGGGACAGGGACCTATGGCTACACCTTC. Protein sequence: CASSITGTGTYGYTF. This chain links TRBV19 with TRBJ1-2; TRBD1 matches 9 bases. After removal of 3 bases from V and 4 bases from J, the junction contained 6 bases not matched to a gene. CDR1 is LNHDA, CDR2 SQIVND, per germline (reference sequence). The CDR3 is 15 amino acids.

This chain uses TRBV9 with TRBJ1-1; perhaps TRBD1 as D (6 bases). Germline V gene sequence: CDR1 SGDLS, CDR2 YYNGEE. Trimming took 0 bases from V and 5 from J, leaving 14 bases between them. There are 15 residues in the CDR3. The CDR3 DNA sequence: TGTGCCAGCAGCGTAGCTGGGGGGGCGAAAACTGAAGCTTTCTTT. Amino acids: CASSVAGGAKTEAFF.

The V gene is TRBV18, the J gene TRBJ2-5, with 9 positions matching TRBD1. With V trimmed by 6 bases and J by 5 bases, 4 bases remained unmatched. CDR1 and CDR2 (germline): KGHSH, LQKENI. The CDR3 runs to 13 residues. CDR3 sequence: CASSGTGFETQYF. CDR3 bases: TGTGCCAGCTCGGGGACAGGGTTCGAGACCCAGTACTTC.

The chain links TRBV5-6 to TRBJ2-7, with D possibly being TRBD2 (6 bases). This CDR3 region has 14 residues. V shed 2 bases and J shed 0 bases, with 9 bases lying between them. CDR1 is SGHDT, CDR2 YYEEEE, per germline. CDR3 sequence (DNA): TGTGCCAGCAGCTTTTTCGGGAGCTCCTACGAGCAGTACTTC. It is translated as CASSFFGSSYEQYF. Using reference TRBV5-6 and TRBJ2-7 for the parts outside the CDR3, the full variable domain is DAGVTQSPTHLIKTRGQQVTLRCSPKSGHDTVSWYQQALGQGPQFIFQYYEEEERQRGNFPDRFSGHQFPNYSSELNVNALLLGDSALYLCASSFFGSSYEQYFGPGTRLTVT.

V usage is TRBV18 and J usage is TRBJ2-1; possibly TRBD2 for D (6 bases). V was cut by 2 bases and J by 6 bases, with 8 bases left in between. The CDR3 runs 13 residues. Looked up from germline, CDR1 is KGHSH and CDR2 is LQKENI. CDR3 coding DNA: TGTGCCAGCTCACCAGCTAGCGTCAATGAGCAGTTCTTC. It codes for CASSPASVNEQFF.

The table lists this clone with a few counts. This chain uses TRBV19 with TRBJ1-1, with 7 bases that match TRBD1. Germline trimming cut 6 bases from V and 3 bases from J; bases unmatched to any gene: 4. This CDR3 is built from 13 residues. From germline, CDR1 is LNHDA and CDR2 SQIVND (reference sequence). The CDR3 region is CASSQGVYTEAFF. In DNA form, the CDR3 reads TGTGCCAGTAGCCAGGGGGTCTACACTGAAGCTTTCTTT.

The chain has TRBV19 and TRBJ2-1, with 11 bases lining up with TRBD1. V lost 6 bases and J lost 7; bases outside the gene matches: 14. This CDR3 is 17 amino acids long. Germline CDR1 LNHDA, CDR2 SQIVND (reference sequence). The CDR3 protein is CASSTSQVWDRGNEQFF. CDR3 DNA sequence: TGTGCCAGTAGCACATCTCAGGTCTGGGACAGGGGGAATGAGCAGTTCTTC.

The chain's CDR3 is CASRETGGNYGYTF. The CDR3 DNA reads TGTGCCAGCAGGGAGACAGGTGGGAACTATGGCTACACCTTC. V usage is TRBV28 and J usage is TRBJ1-2; a weak D match, TRBD1 (6 bases). V was cut by 6 bases and J by 2 bases, with 13 bases left in between. CDR1 MDHEN and CDR2 SYDVKM come from the germline V gene. The CDR3 is 14 amino acids.

This chain links TRBV5-4 with TRBJ2-7; D gene ambiguous. The CDR3 sequence is 12 residues long. Per the germline V gene, CDR1 is SGHNT and CDR2 is YYREEE (reference sequence). Deletions cut 1 base from V and 4 bases from J, with 6 bases between. CDR3 residues: CASSLYGYEQYF. The DNA of the CDR3 is TGTGCCAGCAGCTTGTACGGGTACGAGCAGTACTTC.

The chain links TRBV28 to TRBJ1-5, with D unresolved. This CDR3 has 12 amino acids. Germline values: CDR1 MDHEN, CDR2 SYDVKM. The V end lost 4 bases, the J end lost 7 bases, and 8 bases lay between the germline ends. The CDR3 loop is CASSSLRQPQHF. CDR3 DNA sequence: TGTGCCAGCAGTTCACTAAGGCAGCCCCAGCATTTT. Combining the CDR3 with reference TRBV28 and TRBJ1-5 gives the whole variable domain DVKVTQSSRYLVKRTGEKVFLECVQDMDHENMFWYRQDPGLGLRLIYFSYDVKMKEKGDIPEGYSVSREKKERFSLILESASTNQTSMYLCASSSLRQPQHFGDGTRLSIL.

This clone was seen just once. Here the CDR3 DNA reads TGTGCCAGCAGCCAAGATAGGGAAAAACTGTTTTTT. This gives the protein CASSQDREKLFF. V and J are TRBV4-2 and TRBJ1-4; no definite D call. The CDR3 is 12 residues long. Germline lookup yields CDR1 LGHNA and CDR2 YNFKEQ. The ends were cut back, 0 bases at V and 8 bases at J, with 4 bases in the middle.

The J gene is TRBJ2-1, the V gene TRBV7-9; possibly TRBD1 or TRBD2 for D (5 bases each). CDR1 SEHNR and CDR2 FQNEAQ come from the germline V gene (reference sequence). V was cut by 5 bases and J by 8 bases, with 16 bases left in between. CDR3 length: 14 residues. CDR3 amino acids: CASSRGVGSDEQFF. CDR3 coding DNA: TGTGCCAGCAGCCGAGGGGTGGGTAGCGATGAGCAGTTCTTC.

The V call is TRBV7-2, the J call TRBJ2-2, with D uncertain. Germline V gives CDR1 SGHTA, CDR2 FQGNSA. This CDR3 has 15 residues. The germline V and J ends were trimmed by 0 bases and 6 bases, with 11 bases remaining between them. The CDR3 protein is CASSLAIGRAGELFF. The CDR3 nucleotides read TGTGCCAGCAGCTTAGCGATCGGGCGCGCCGGGGAGCTGTTTTTT.

This chain uses TRBV19 with TRBJ1-5; D gene unclear. The CDR3 sequence is 14 residues long. V was clipped by 7 bases and J by 3 bases, with 13 bases between them. Looked up from germline, CDR1 is LNHDA and CDR2 is SQIVND (reference sequence). The CDR3 coding sequence is TGTGCCAGTACAAGAGGTTCAGACAATCAGCCCCAGCATTTT. This encodes CASTRGSDNQPQHF.

As DNA, the CDR3 is TGTGCCAGCTCACCACAGGGTAGTATCGGATACGAGCAGTACTTC. Its translation is CASSPQGSIGYEQYF. This chain links TRBV18 with TRBJ2-7; D gene ambiguous. Germline V gene lookup returns CDR1 KGHSH and CDR2 LQKENI. CDR3 length: 15 residues. V gave up 1 base and J gave up 4 bases, with 14 bases separating them.

The chain couples TRBV5-1 to TRBJ2-7; 7 positions agree with TRBD1. Per germline, CDR1 SGHRS and CDR2 YFSETQ. The CDR3 is 12 amino acids. V lost 5 bases and J lost 5; bases outside the gene matches: 4. The CDR3 sequence is CASRETGDEQYF. Written as DNA, the CDR3 is TGCGCCAGCAGGGAAACAGGGGACGAGCAGTACTTC.

This clone occurred once. This sequence joins TRBV5-1 and TRBJ2-3; D may be TRBD2 (6 bases). This CDR3 is 17 amino acids long. V was trimmed by 0 bases and J by 3 bases, leaving 17 bases between them. From germline, CDR1 is SGHRS and CDR2 YFSETQ. The CDR3 sequence: CASSLGFPGRGTDTQYF. The CDR3 DNA is TGCGCCAGCAGCTTGGGCTTCCCCGGGAGAGGAACAGATACGCAGTATTTT.

This chain connects TRBV7-6 to TRBJ2-1, with D possibly matching TRBD1 (6 bases). The V gene lost 8 bases and the J gene lost 5 bases, with 19 bases spanning the gap. This CDR3 is built from 15 residues. Germline V lookup: CDR1 SGHVS, CDR2 FNYEAQ. CDR3 nucleotides: TGTGCCAGCTCACCCACGGACAGTGAGAACAATGAGCAGTTCTTC. It translates to CASSPTDSENNEQFF.